The 9 T cell receptor beta chains in this list originate from one sample, sequenced in a study of cytomegalovirus exposure and HLA in healthy donors. Use of 60 Vbeta and 13 Jbeta primers characterized the PCR. The protocol was immunoSEQ multiplex PCR, while the TCRdb copy is restricted to in-frame clones and leaves out a portion. The table has 75,000 to 90,000 clones, 65% to 80% seen once. Sequenced sample: PBMCs. The receptors were gathered from a woman between 40 and 50 years old in good health and CMV-seropositive.

The chain is built from TRBV30 and TRBJ1-6, with TRBD1 as a possible D gene (5 bases). The V gene lost 0 bases and the J gene lost 10 bases, with 19 bases spanning the gap. The CDR3 is 16 residues long. The germline V gene encodes CDR1 GTSNPN and CDR2 SVGIG (reference sequence). This CDR3 reads CAWSVSRATIGSPLHF. Written as DNA, the CDR3 is TGTGCCTGGAGTGTAAGCAGGGCGACCATTGGATCACCCCTCCACTTT.

The chain employs TRBV7-2 and TRBJ1-1; 7 bases agree with TRBD1. J was trimmed by 1 base and V by 6 bases; bases with no gene match: 5. Germline lookup yields CDR1 SGHTA and CDR2 FQGNSA. This CDR3 is 14 amino acids long. For the CDR3, the DNA is TGTGCCAGCAGTTTGACAGGGCAGAACACTGAAGCTTTCTTT. Protein: CASSLTGQNTEAFF.

This clone was seen more than once but under ten times. Other nucleotide sequences from this sample produce the same CDR3. The chain has TRBV30 and TRBJ2-3; no firm D call. V shed 0 bases and J shed 4 bases, with 8 bases lying between them. CDR1 and CDR2 from the germline V gene are GTSNPN and SVGIG (reference sequence). This CDR3 is 13 amino acids long. Here the CDR3 reads CAWSVRRADTQYF. The CDR3 nucleotides are TGTGCCTGGAGTGTACGTCGGGCAGATACGCAGTATTTT. Filled out from reference TRBV30 and TRBJ2-3, the complete variable domain reads SQTIHQWPATLVQPVGSPLSLECTVEGTSNPNLYWYRQAAGRGLQLLFYSVGIGQISSEVPQNLSASRPQDRQFILSSKKLLLSDSGFYLCAWSVRRADTQYFGPGTRLTVL.

Remarks on this clone: The sample contains more than one DNA sequence encoding this CDR3. The rearrangement uses TRBV30 and TRBJ1-5; D is undetermined. V was cut by 0 bases and J by 7 bases, with 10 bases left in between. Germline CDR1 GTSNPN, CDR2 SVGIG (reference sequence). CDR3 size: 13 residues. CDR3 nucleotide sequence: TGTGCCTGGAGTGTACTAGGAGACCAGCCCCAGCATTTT. Translated: CAWSVLGDQPQHF.

This clone was observed a handful of times. This chain links TRBV2 with TRBJ1-1, with TRBD1 identical over 7 bases. CDR1 is SNHLY, CDR2 FYNNEI, per germline. There are 13 residues in the CDR3. J was trimmed by 3 bases and V by 6 bases; bases with no gene match: 4. The CDR3: CASSRQGDTEAFF. CDR3 coding DNA: TGTGCCAGCAGCCGACAGGGAGACACTGAAGCTTTCTTT.

The chain recombines TRBV19 with TRBJ1-5; TRBD1 matches at 9 bases. Per the germline V gene, CDR1 is LNHDA and CDR2 is SQIVND (reference sequence). This CDR3 has 15 residues. V gave up 4 bases and J gave up 6 bases; unmatched junction bases: 7. The CDR3 DNA reads TGTGCCAGTAGTACGACAGGGGGATCAGGTCAGCCCCAGCATTTT. It specifies CASSTTGGSGQPQHF.

This clone occurred a few times. The chain is built from TRBV4-3 and TRBJ2-3; D may be TRBD1 (6 bases). Germline CDR1 is LGHNA and CDR2 is YSLEER. CDR3 length equals 12 residues. V was clipped by 1 base and J by 8 bases, with 7 bases between them. CDR3 protein: CASSQGGGTQYF. For the CDR3, the DNA is TGCGCCAGCAGCCAAGGAGGGGGTACGCAGTATTTT.

The V and J genes are TRBV19 and TRBJ1-5, with 9 bases fitting TRBD1. V was clipped by 6 bases and J by 6 bases; unmatched bases: 6. The CDR3 totals 14 residues. The germline CDR1 and CDR2 sequences are LNHDA and SQIVND (reference sequence). DNA for the CDR3: TGTGCCAGTAGATGGGGGACAGGGAGTCAGCCCCAGCATTTT. Protein product: CASRWGTGSQPQHF.

The V and J genes are TRBV27 and TRBJ2-3, with 7 bases aligning to TRBD1. Per germline, CDR1 MNHEY and CDR2 SMNVEV (reference sequence). J lost 6 bases, V lost 6 bases, and 15 bases had no gene match. The CDR3 extends over 16 amino acids. For the CDR3, the DNA is TGTGCCAGCAGCCTGACAGGGACCACCATGGTCGATACGCAGTATTTT. Its translation: CASSLTGTTMVDTQYF.